What follows describes a single TCR beta chain. Each CDR3 protein gets one entry after TCRdb re-called the RT-PCR reads with MiXCR. The table lists about 960,000 distinct CDR3 sequences, approximately 18% of them singletons. The sample comes from a study of patients and donors after allogeneic stem cell transplantation. Trimming took off 6 bases at V and 3 bases at J, with 15 bases between the two ends. This CDR3 is 15 amino acids long. This TCR derives from a human donor who was either an allogeneic HSCT recipient or a stem cell or donor lymphocyte infusion donor (not recorded which). It is not recorded whose cells these are; they may come from a transplant donor. Specimen: blood, either unsorted or a sorted T cell fraction (not recorded which). This chain joins TRBV12-3 or TRBV12-4 and TRBJ2-1, with a possible D match to TRBD1 (6 bases). The CDR3 loop reads CASSLSQGRYNEQFF. The CDR3 region has the DNA TGTGCCAGCAGCCTAAGTCAGGGGCGCTACAATGAGCAGTTCTTC.